Following are 24 T cell receptor beta chains from one sample sequenced in a study of Graves' ophthalmopathy and Graves' hyperthyroidism (dated by TCRdb to the late 2010s). The sequencing machine was an Illumina HiSeq 2000. For repertoire sequencing, the TCR beta CDR3 regions were amplified from RNA transcripts. HTBI primers and the Qiagen OneStep RT-PCR kit were used in a first-round RT-PCR, which was followed by a second-round multiplex PCR, size selection and purification. The raw public reads went through TCRdb reprocessing: fastp at Q25, MiXCR clone calling, in-frame beta chains kept. Merged by CDR3 protein, the rows form single entries marked with the most common genes and DNA. Within this sample are 400,000 or so distinct CDR3 sequences, with roughly 14% of them counted one time only. The ten largest account for roughly 7% of the sample. Input material: peripheral blood. The source is a woman younger than 30 with stable Graves' hyperthyroidism. Donor details come from another sample of the same person, matched by shared clones.

This chain uses TRBV5-1 with TRBJ1-1; 9 positions agree with TRBD1. Germline loops: CDR1 SGHRS, CDR2 YFSETQ. The CDR3 has 16 residues. Unmatched junction bases numbered 15, after V lost 4 bases and J lost 8 bases. The CDR3 sequence: CASSPYPNRTGAEAFF. The CDR3 nucleotides read TGCGCCAGCAGCCCCTACCCTAACCGGACAGGGGCCGAAGCTTTCTTT.

This clonotype showed up many times. The chain combines TRBV24-1 with TRBJ1-5; D may be TRBD1 (6 bases). The V end was cut by 9 bases, the J end by 1 base, with 15 bases between. Germline V gene sequence: CDR1 KGHDR, CDR2 SFDVKD. The CDR3 runs to 15 residues. CDR3 nucleotide sequence: TGTGCCACCGCGCGGGGGGCGGAAAGCAATCAGCCCCAGCATTTT. Its translation: CATARGAESNQPQHF.

This clonotype was detected ten times or more. The V call is TRBV6-1, the J call TRBJ2-5, with 7 bases that match TRBD1. The CDR3 runs 16 residues. Trimming took 3 bases from V and 0 from J; bases not matched to a gene: 7. Germline CDR1 reads MNHNS; CDR2 reads SASEGT. CDR3 region: CASSDAPTGYQETQYF. CDR3 bases: TGTGCCAGCAGTGACGCTCCGACAGGGTACCAAGAGACCCAGTACTTC.

Remarks on this clonotype: This could be a read error, since a much larger clone is one nucleotide away. V usage is TRBV20-1 and J usage is TRBJ1-6; D uncertain. Trimming removed 0 bases from V and 7 bases from J, with 13 bases in between. In germline, CDR1 is DFQATT, CDR2 SNEGSKA (reference sequence). This CDR3 is 15 amino acids long. The CDR3 here is CSARDHQSGNSPLHF. CDR3 DNA sequence: TGCAGTGCTAGAGATCACCAGTCTGGGAATTCACCCCTCCACTTT.

The V gene is TRBV5-1, the J gene TRBJ1-2; D gene uncertain. Trimming took 3 bases from V and 2 from J, leaving 26 bases between them. The germline V gene has CDR1 SGHRS and CDR2 YFSETQ. The CDR3 extends over 19 amino acids. The CDR3 coding sequence is TGCGCCAGCAGCTGGTACCCTGAGGCAGCGTTATTTTCGAACTATGGCTACACCTTC. Protein product: CASSWYPEAALFSNYGYTF.

This clonotype was picked up many times. This chain uses TRBV6-1 with TRBJ2-6; D is unresolved. Per germline, CDR1 MNHNS and CDR2 SASEGT. V lost 7 bases to trimming and J lost 1 base, with 5 bases between them. There are 13 residues in the CDR3. For the CDR3, the DNA is TGTGCCAGCACCGTATCTGGGGCCAACGTCCTGACTTTC. Translated, it gives CASTVSGANVLTF.

This chain links TRBV7-2 with TRBJ1-3; no clear D. Trimming took 1 base from V and 0 from J, leaving 4 bases between them. The CDR3 has 14 residues. Germline assignment: CDR1 SGHTA and CDR2 FQGNSA. The CDR3 DNA reads TGTGCCAGCAGCTTAGGACACTCTGGAAACACCATATATTTT. Translating it yields CASSLGHSGNTIYF.

This clonotype was picked up many times. V usage is TRBV27 and J usage is TRBJ1-2; D gene ambiguous. Germline CDR1 MNHEY, CDR2 SMNVEV (reference sequence). The germline V and J ends were trimmed by 7 bases and 4 bases, with 10 bases remaining between them. The CDR3 runs 12 residues. The CDR3 reads CASKGSTYGYTF. In nucleotides, the CDR3 is TGTGCCAGCAAAGGCAGCACCTATGGCTACACCTTC.

This clonotype was detected ten times or more. This chain uses TRBV7-9 with TRBJ1-2, with a tentative D call TRBD1 (5 bases). The CDR3 covers 15 residues. In germline, CDR1 is SEHNR, CDR2 FQNEAQ (reference sequence). V lost 2 bases and J lost 2, with 12 bases in between. The CDR3: CASSLSRSGNYGYTF. In DNA form, the CDR3 reads TGTGCCAGCAGCTTATCTCGATCAGGGAACTATGGCTACACCTTC.

This clonotype has ten or more counts. The V call is TRBV12-3 or TRBV12-4, the J call TRBJ1-5; 7 positions match TRBD1. The CDR3 is 16 residues long. Germline trimming cut 1 base from V and 7 bases from J; bases unmatched to any gene: 10. The CDR3 sequence: CASSLGYRGREQPQHF. CDR3 nucleotide sequence: TGTGCCAGCAGTTTAGGATACAGGGGAAGAGAGCAGCCCCAGCATTTT.

This clonotype was recorded many times. The chain joins TRBV4-1 to TRBJ2-5, with 8 bases fitting TRBD2. The trim removed 1 base at V and 4 bases at J, leaving 8 bases unmatched. Germline V CDR1 and CDR2: MGHRA, YSYEKL. This CDR3 spans 16 amino acids. The CDR3 DNA reads as TGCGCCAGCAGCCAAGCTCTGGTCCGGGGGGGAGAGACCCAGTACTTC. As protein: CASSQALVRGGETQYF.

This clonotype has only a few counts. One end of the junction varies from germline; a read error may be responsible. This rearrangement joins TRBV6-5 to TRBJ2-7; tentative D call: TRBD1 (5 bases). The CDR3 has 12 amino acids. CDR1 is MNHEY, CDR2 SVGAGI, per germline. The CDR3 is CASSLQVYDQYF. The CDR3 DNA follows: TGTGCCAGCAGTCTACAGGTCTACGATCAGTACTTC.

For the CDR3, the DNA is TGTGCCAGCATAGGGGAAACAGACTATGGCTACACCTTC. Protein sequence: CASIGETDYGYTF. This chain joins TRBV2 and TRBJ1-2, with D maybe TRBD1 (5 bases). The V end lost 7 bases, the J end lost 3 bases, and 12 bases lay between the germline ends. CDR1 is SNHLY and CDR2 is FYNNEI in the germline V gene. This CDR3 has 13 amino acids.

Many counts were recorded for this clonotype. The chain combines TRBV27 with TRBJ1-1; 7 positions agree with TRBD1. The length of the CDR3 is 13 residues. The J segment lost 12 bases and the V segment lost 5 bases, leaving 12 bases of the junction unmatched. Germline CDR1 is MNHEY and CDR2 is SMNVEV (reference sequence). The CDR3 DNA reads TGTGCCAGCAGTAGCCATTCCCCGGGACAGACTTTCTTT. It specifies CASSSHSPGQTFF.

The chain recombines TRBV6-5 with TRBJ1-6; 7 nucleotides align to TRBD1. CDR3 size: 17 residues. The V and J ends lost 0 bases and 5 bases, in that order; junction bases with no gene match: 7. Germline values: CDR1 MNHEY, CDR2 SVGAGI. The CDR3 reads CASSYSTPGQNNSPLHF. CDR3 coding DNA: TGTGCCAGCAGTTACTCGACCCCGGGACAGAATAATTCACCCCTCCACTTT.

This clonotype has only a few counts. The rearrangement joins TRBV7-8 to TRBJ2-2, with 13 positions matching TRBD2. The length of the CDR3 is 17 residues. CDR1 is SGHVS and CDR2 is FQNEAQ in the germline V gene. After removal of 5 bases from V and 3 bases from J, the junction contained 6 bases not matched to a gene. The CDR3 DNA is TGTGCCAGCAGCGTCGGACTAGCGGGGGCATACACCGGGGAGCTGTTTTTT. It translates to CASSVGLAGAYTGELFF.

Many counts were recorded for this clonotype. J is TRBJ1-1 and V is TRBV24-1, with D possibly TRBD1 on 5 matching bases. The CDR3 length is 12 residues. Trimming pared 9 bases from V and 9 bases from J, leaving 16 bases between. CDR1 is KGHDR, CDR2 SFDVKD, per germline. This CDR3 reads CATRGGGPKAFF. In nucleotides, the CDR3 is TGTGCCACCCGGGGGGGAGGCCCAAAAGCTTTCTTT.

This clonotype was detected a few times. This is likely a read error, given that the CDR3 carries no conserved phenylalanine or tryptophan at its end. The CDR3 sequence: CASCLGLANGYTV. CDR3 nucleotides: TGTGCCAGCTGTTTGGGATTGGCTAACGGCTACACCGTC. The chain recombines TRBV12-3 or TRBV12-4 with TRBJ1-2; D unclear. The CDR3 runs to 13 residues.

This clonotype has at least ten counts. J is TRBJ2-7 and V is TRBV24-1; D gene ambiguous. Germline values: CDR1 KGHDR, CDR2 SFDVKD. The CDR3 is 13 amino acids. V lost 6 bases to trimming and J lost 5 bases, with 13 bases between them. The CDR3 region has the DNA TGTGCCACCAGTAGTGGGGTCTTCCACGAGCAGTACTTC. Translated: CATSSGVFHEQYF.

This clonotype was found many times. The chain links TRBV6-2 or TRBV6-3 to TRBJ1-5; D call uncertain. CDR1 is MNHEY, CDR2 SVGEGT, per germline. The V gene lost 8 bases and the J gene lost 0 bases, with 20 bases spanning the gap. CDR3 length: 17 residues. This CDR3 reads CASPSNLREDSNQPQHF. CDR3 coding DNA: TGTGCCAGCCCCTCGAATCTCCGGGAAGATAGCAATCAGCCCCAGCATTTT.

The sample holds a few counts of this clonotype. One end of the junction does not line up with germline, which may come from a read error. V is TRBV4-1 and J is TRBJ1-1, with a tentative D call TRBD1 (5 bases). The germline V gene encodes CDR1 MGHRA and CDR2 YSYEKL. There are 14 residues in the CDR3. This CDR3 reads CASSPEGKYAEALF. CDR3 DNA sequence: TGCGCCAGCAGCCCAGAGGGGAAGTACGCTGAAGCTCTCTTT.

This clonotype occurred many times. V is TRBV7-8 and J is TRBJ1-5; 8 bases map to TRBD1. This CDR3 is 16 amino acids long. Per the germline V gene, CDR1 is SGHVS and CDR2 is FQNEAQ. V shed 5 bases, J shed 4 bases, and the junction held 10 bases outside the gene matches. The CDR3 here is CASSHSRGHGNQPQHF. The CDR3, as DNA: TGTGCCAGCAGCCATTCCAGGGGGCACGGAAATCAGCCCCAGCATTTT.

J is TRBJ1-1 and V is TRBV6-1; weak D call: TRBD1 (5 bases). With 1 base removed from V and 0 bases from J, the gap between germline ends came to 9 bases. The CDR3 is made up of 15 amino acids. Germline CDR1 reads MNHNS; CDR2 reads SASEGT. CDR3 nucleotides: TGTGCCAGCAGTGAAGTGGGGGGGATGAACACTGAAGCTTTCTTT. This gives the protein CASSEVGGMNTEAFF.

This clonotype has at least ten counts. V gene TRBV6-1 combines with J gene TRBJ1-3; 9 nucleotides match TRBD1. V trimming: 6 bases; J trimming: 2 bases; junction bases outside the gene matches: 5. The V gene's germline CDR1 is MNHNS and CDR2 SASEGT. This CDR3 contains 15 residues. For the CDR3, the DNA is TGTGCCAGCAGCACCCGGGACAGGGCTGGAAACACCATATATTTT. This codes for CASSTRDRAGNTIYF.